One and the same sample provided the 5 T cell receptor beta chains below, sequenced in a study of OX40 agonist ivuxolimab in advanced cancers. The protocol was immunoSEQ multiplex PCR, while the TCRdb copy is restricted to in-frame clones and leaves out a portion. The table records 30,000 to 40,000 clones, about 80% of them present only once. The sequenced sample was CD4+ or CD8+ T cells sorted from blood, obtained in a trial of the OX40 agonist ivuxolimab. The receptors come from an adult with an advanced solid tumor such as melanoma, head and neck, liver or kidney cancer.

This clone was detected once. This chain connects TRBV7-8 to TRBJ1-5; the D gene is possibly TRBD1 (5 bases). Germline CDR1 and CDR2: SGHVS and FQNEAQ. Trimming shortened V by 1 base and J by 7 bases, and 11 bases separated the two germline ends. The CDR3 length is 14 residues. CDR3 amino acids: CASSLGRGGQPQHF. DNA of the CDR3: TGTGCCAGCAGCTTAGGGAGGGGAGGACAGCCCCAGCATTTT.

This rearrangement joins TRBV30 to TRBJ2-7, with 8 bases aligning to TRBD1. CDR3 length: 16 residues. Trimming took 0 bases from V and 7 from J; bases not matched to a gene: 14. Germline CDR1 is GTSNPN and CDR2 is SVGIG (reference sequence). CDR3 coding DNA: TGTGCCTGGAGTGTACTTTCAGGACAGGGTATGGGGGAGCAGTACTTC. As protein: CAWSVLSGQGMGEQYF.

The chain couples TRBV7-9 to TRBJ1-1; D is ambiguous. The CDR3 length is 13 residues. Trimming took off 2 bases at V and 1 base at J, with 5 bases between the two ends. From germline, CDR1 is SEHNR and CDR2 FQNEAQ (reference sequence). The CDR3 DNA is TGTGCCAGCAGCTTATCGGGGAACACTGAAGCTTTCTTT. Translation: CASSLSGNTEAFF.

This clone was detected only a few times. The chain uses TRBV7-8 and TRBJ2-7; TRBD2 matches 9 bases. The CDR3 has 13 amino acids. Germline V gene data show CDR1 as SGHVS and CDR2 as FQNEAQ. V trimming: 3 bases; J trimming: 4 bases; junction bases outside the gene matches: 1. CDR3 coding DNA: TGTGCCAGCAGCTTCGGACTAGCGTACGAGCAGTACTTC. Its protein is CASSFGLAYEQYF.

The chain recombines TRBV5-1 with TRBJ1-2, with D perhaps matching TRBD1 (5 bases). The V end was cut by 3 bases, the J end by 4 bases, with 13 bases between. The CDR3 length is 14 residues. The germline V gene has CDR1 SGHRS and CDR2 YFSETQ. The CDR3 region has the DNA TGCGCCAGCAGCTGGGACGGGGCAAGCTATGGCTACACCTTC. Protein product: CASSWDGASYGYTF. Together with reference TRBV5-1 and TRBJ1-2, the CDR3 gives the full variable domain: KAGVTQTPRYLIKTRGQQVTLSCSPISGHRSVSWYQQTPGQGLQFLFEYFSETQRNKGNFPGRFSGRQFSNSRSEMNVSTLELGDSALYLCASSWDGASYGYTFGSGTRLTVV.